These 26 T cell receptor beta chains were all obtained from the same sample, sequenced in a study of T cells in tumors after PD-1 blockade. Sequencing used immunoSEQ multiplex PCR; TCRdb keeps in-frame clones, though not all of them. The table includes some 9,600 clones, 65% to 80% detected once. The source material was tumor tissue, sampled after anti-PD-1 treatment. These receptors were obtained from a human donor with basal cell carcinoma.

The chain recombines TRBV3-1 (or the pseudogene TRBV3-2) with TRBJ1-2; D call uncertain. The CDR3 consists of 15 residues. The germline V and J ends were trimmed by 1 base and 2 bases, with 11 bases remaining between them. From germline, CDR1 is LGHDT and CDR2 YNNKEL (reference sequence). The CDR3 loop is CASSQVGWKNYGYTF. The CDR3 nucleotides are TGTGCCAGCAGCCAAGTTGGTTGGAAAAACTATGGCTACACCTTC.

About this clone: Other DNA sequences in this specimen translate into the identical CDR3. The chain carries TRBV6-5 and TRBJ2-3, with D perhaps assigned TRBD1 or TRBD2 (5 bases each). V dropped 0 bases and J dropped 6 bases, with 10 bases sitting between them. The germline V gene encodes CDR1 MNHEY and CDR2 SVGAGI. CDR3 length: 14 residues. CDR3 bases: TGTGCCAGCAGTTACTCAAAGGGGACGGATACGCAGTATTTT. This translates into CASSYSKGTDTQYF.

The J gene is TRBJ2-3, the V gene TRBV6-1; D gene uncertain. The V end lost 0 bases, the J end lost 4 bases, and 8 bases lay between the germline ends. Germline loops: CDR1 MNHNS, CDR2 SASEGT. There are 14 residues in the CDR3. CDR3 in amino acids: CASSEAEASDTQYF. CDR3 DNA: TGTGCCAGCAGTGAAGCCGAGGCGTCAGATACGCAGTATTTT.

The genes are TRBV12-3 or TRBV12-4 and TRBJ1-4; D is unresolved. With 5 bases removed from V and 10 bases from J, the gap between germline ends came to 11 bases. This CDR3 contains 12 residues. CDR3 loop: CASSPSVGKLFF. CDR3 DNA sequence: TGTGCCAGCAGTCCGTCAGTGGGAAAACTGTTTTTT.

This clone was found a few times. V is TRBV6-2 or TRBV6-3 and J is TRBJ1-5, with D unresolved. The CDR3 totals 13 residues. V was clipped by 5 bases and J by 6 bases, with 11 bases between them. Germline-derived CDR1 and CDR2 are MNHEY and SVGEGT. In DNA form, the CDR3 reads TGTGCCAGCAGTCAGGACTATATTCAGCCCCAGCATTTT. Its translation: CASSQDYIQPQHF.

This clone was seen just once. CDR3 protein: CASSQTGGAVQFF. In DNA form, the CDR3 reads TGCGCCAGCAGCCAAACAGGGGGCGCGGTGCAGTTCTTC. The chain has TRBV4-3 and TRBJ2-1, with 9 bases fitting TRBD1. The V segment lost 2 bases and the J segment 12 bases; nucleotides outside the gene matches: 5. This CDR3 has 13 amino acids. The germline gives CDR1 LGHNA, CDR2 YSLEER.

J is TRBJ2-1 and V is TRBV27; D is perhaps TRBD2 (7 bases). The CDR3 spans 16 residues. CDR1 and CDR2 from the germline V gene are MNHEY and SMNVEV (reference sequence). V lost 6 bases and J lost 1, with 16 bases in between. CDR3 coding DNA: TGTGCCAGCAGGAGGGGGGGCACCTTATCCTACAATGAGCAGTTCTTC. Amino acid sequence: CASRRGGTLSYNEQFF.

J is TRBJ1-2 and V is TRBV7-3, with a tentative D call TRBD1 (5 bases). Germline CDR1 and CDR2: SGHTA and FQGTGA. The CDR3 totals 13 residues. V was trimmed by 2 bases and J by 5 bases, leaving 9 bases between them. The CDR3 loop reads CASSLGQGYGYTF. In nucleotides, the CDR3 is TGTGCCAGCAGCTTAGGGCAGGGTTATGGCTACACCTTC.

This chain uses TRBV5-8 with TRBJ2-5; 13 bases line up with TRBD2. Germline V CDR1 and CDR2: SGHTS, YDEGEE. This CDR3 region has 16 residues. Trimming at V came to 5 bases and at J to 6 bases, leaving 10 bases not matched to a gene. CDR3 sequence (DNA): TGTGCCAGCAGAACCCTACTAGCGGGAGGGGAGAAGACCCAGTACTTC. This sequence encodes CASRTLLAGGEKTQYF.

In this sample, this clone turned up a few times. The chain employs TRBV11-3 and TRBJ1-6, with 8 bases lining up with TRBD1. J gave up 8 bases and V 5 bases, and 8 bases lay outside the gene matches. Germline assignment: CDR1 SGHNT and CDR2 YENEEA. This CDR3 is built from 15 residues. In DNA form, the CDR3 reads TGTGCCAGCAGCCAACGGACAGGGCGCGATTCACCCCTCCACTTT. Protein sequence: CASSQRTGRDSPLHF.

In its sample, this clone was seen a few times. The J gene is TRBJ1-2, the V gene TRBV19; 10 bases are a match to TRBD1. The CDR3 covers 15 residues. V gave up 3 bases and J gave up 7 bases; unmatched junction bases: 8. The V gene's germline CDR1 is LNHDA and CDR2 SQIVND (reference sequence). CDR3 nucleotides: TGTGCCAGTAGTATTATGAAGACAGGGGGCGCTGGCTACACCTTC. It yields the protein CASSIMKTGGAGYTF.

The genes are TRBV7-9 and TRBJ1-2; D is perhaps TRBD1 (5 bases). This CDR3 is 15 amino acids long. Germline V CDR1 and CDR2: SEHNR, FQNEAQ (reference sequence). Trimming took 5 bases from V and 3 from J, leaving 16 bases between them. The CDR3 loop reads CASSPRGGEYYGYTF. The DNA of the CDR3 is TGTGCCAGCAGCCCTCGGGGGGGGGAGTACTATGGCTACACCTTC.

J is TRBJ1-2 and V is TRBV4-1, with D unresolved. V was pared by 0 bases and J by 4 bases, with 9 bases between. The germline gives CDR1 MGHRA, CDR2 YSYEKL. The CDR3 has 14 amino acids. The CDR3 loop is CASSQDQTFYGYTF. The CDR3 coding sequence is TGCGCCAGCAGCCAAGATCAGACCTTCTATGGCTACACCTTC.

This clone was counted between two and nine times. The J gene is TRBJ1-1, the V gene TRBV7-9; 11 bases fit TRBD1. Germline lookup yields CDR1 SEHNR and CDR2 FQNEAQ (reference sequence). The CDR3 extends over 15 amino acids. After removal of 5 bases from V and 5 bases from J, the junction contained 7 bases not matched to a gene. CDR3 sequence: CASSPIGTGGTEAFF. The CDR3 region has the DNA TGTGCCAGCAGCCCCATTGGGACAGGGGGAACTGAAGCTTTCTTT.

V and J are TRBV7-2 and TRBJ2-5; D perhaps matches TRBD1 (5 bases). The CDR3 loop spans 15 amino acids. Trimming cost V 3 bases and J 4 bases, with 15 bases left between them. Germline loops: CDR1 SGHTA, CDR2 FQGNSA. CDR3 amino acids: CASSLRKGRSETQYF. The CDR3 region has the DNA TGTGCCAGCAGCTTGAGAAAGGGGCGCTCAGAGACCCAGTACTTC.

This rearrangement joins TRBV7-2 to TRBJ2-7; no firm D call. From germline, CDR1 is SGHTA and CDR2 FQGNSA. V was pared by 3 bases and J by 2 bases, with 11 bases between. The CDR3 is made up of 14 amino acids. The CDR3 is CASSFIGEAYEQYF. The CDR3 DNA follows: TGTGCCAGCAGCTTCATCGGCGAAGCCTACGAGCAGTACTTC.

This chain connects TRBV13 to TRBJ2-7, with TRBD2 matching 10 bases. The V and J ends lost 5 bases and 0 bases, in that order; junction bases with no gene match: 13. Germline assignment: CDR1 PRHDT and CDR2 FYEKMQ (reference sequence). The CDR3 runs 18 residues. CDR3 coding DNA: TGTGCCAGCAGCACCCCCCGCCCGAGCGGGGGGGCCTCCTACGAGCAGTACTTC. Translation gives CASSTPRPSGGASYEQYF.

The chain carries TRBV30 and TRBJ1-2; D possibly corresponds to TRBD1 (6 bases). The V gene's germline CDR1 is GTSNPN and CDR2 SVGIG (reference sequence). The germline V and J ends were trimmed by 6 bases and 6 bases, with 29 bases remaining between them. CDR3 length: 17 residues. In DNA form, the CDR3 reads TGTGCCTGCCGATTTGAGGTTCACAGGGAAGTCTCAAATGGCTACACCTTC. Translated, it gives CACRFEVHREVSNGYTF. The variable domain in full, with the rest retrieved from reference TRBV30 and TRBJ1-2, is SQTIHQWPATLVQPVGSPLSLECTVEGTSNPNLYWYRQAAGRGLQLLFYSVGIGQISSEVPQNLSASRPQDRQFILSSKKLLLSDSGFYLCACRFEVHREVSNGYTFGSGTRLTVV.

V usage is TRBV6-5 and J usage is TRBJ2-7; the match to TRBD1 covers 8 bases. Per the germline V gene, CDR1 is MNHEY and CDR2 is SVGAGI. This CDR3 region has 15 residues. With V trimmed by 0 bases and J by 5 bases, 6 bases remained unmatched. DNA of the CDR3: TGTGCCAGCAGTTACTCAGGGCAGGGGGCGAACGAGCAGTACTTC. It codes for CASSYSGQGANEQYF.

The gene calls are TRBV18 and TRBJ2-2; 7 bases map to TRBD1. The junction had 12 bases not matched to a gene; V was cut back by 5 bases and J by 9 bases. The CDR3 has 15 residues. The germline V gene has CDR1 KGHSH and CDR2 LQKENI. CDR3 in amino acids: CASSSGQSSSRELFF. The CDR3 nucleotides read TGTGCCAGCTCATCGGGACAGTCATCGTCAAGGGAGCTGTTTTTT. The variable domain in full, with the rest retrieved from reference TRBV18 and TRBJ2-2, is NAGVMQNPRHLVRRRGQEARLRCSPMKGHSHVYWYRQLPEEGLKFMVYLQKENIIDESGMPKERFSAEFPKEGPSILRIQQVVRGDSAAYFCASSSGQSSSRELFFGEGSRLTVL.

J is TRBJ1-2 and V is TRBV29-1, with 8 bases matching TRBD1. This CDR3 comprises 17 residues. Germline CDR1 reads SQVTM; CDR2 reads ANQGSEA. V was clipped by 3 bases and J by 2 bases; unmatched bases: 14. CDR3 protein: CSVDDVFAGQGNYGYTF. In DNA form, the CDR3 reads TGCAGCGTTGACGACGTATTTGCCGGACAGGGCAACTATGGCTACACCTTC.

This rearrangement joins TRBV30 to TRBJ1-3, with D unclear. This CDR3 spans 14 amino acids. Germline assignment: CDR1 GTSNPN and CDR2 SVGIG (reference sequence). V was cut by 2 bases and J by 2 bases, with 10 bases left in between. The CDR3 DNA follows: TGTGCCTGGAGTATGCGTGGGCCTGGAAACACCATATATTTT. Translation gives CAWSMRGPGNTIYF.

This clone has only a few counts. J is TRBJ2-3 and V is TRBV7-3; 8 bases line up with TRBD2. The junction had 8 bases not matched to a gene; V was cut back by 0 bases and J by 9 bases. CDR1 and CDR2 from the germline V gene are SGHTA and FQGTGA. The CDR3 is made up of 15 amino acids. The CDR3: CASSLTSGSTVTQYF. The CDR3 DNA sequence: TGTGCCAGCAGCTTAACCAGCGGGAGTACGGTAACGCAGTATTTT.

The chain joins TRBV2 to TRBJ1-5, with unresolved D. The length of the CDR3 is 15 residues. Germline V gene data show CDR1 as SNHLY and CDR2 as FYNNEI. The V and J ends lost 1 base and 2 bases respectively, with 9 bases between them. CDR3 in DNA: TGTGCCAGCAGTGAAGGAGGGTTTGGCAATCAGCCCCAGCATTTT. It is translated as CASSEGGFGNQPQHF.

The chain carries TRBV11-3 and TRBJ1-3, with D unclear. There are 15 residues in the CDR3. The V gene's germline CDR1 is SGHNT and CDR2 YENEEA. V was trimmed by 1 base and J by 2 bases, leaving 9 bases between them. The CDR3, as DNA: TGTGCCAGCAGCTTAGGCGCGGGGACTGGAAACACCATATATTTT. This codes for CASSLGAGTGNTIYF.

The chain carries TRBV10-2 and TRBJ2-7; 12 nucleotides match TRBD2. This CDR3 is built from 16 residues. The junction had 6 bases not matched to a gene; V was cut back by 6 bases and J by 0 bases. Germline V gene sequence: CDR1 WSHSY, CDR2 SAAADI. CDR3 loop: CASSRLAGESSYEQYF. The DNA of the CDR3 is TGCGCCAGCAGCCGACTAGCGGGGGAAAGCTCCTACGAGCAGTACTTC.